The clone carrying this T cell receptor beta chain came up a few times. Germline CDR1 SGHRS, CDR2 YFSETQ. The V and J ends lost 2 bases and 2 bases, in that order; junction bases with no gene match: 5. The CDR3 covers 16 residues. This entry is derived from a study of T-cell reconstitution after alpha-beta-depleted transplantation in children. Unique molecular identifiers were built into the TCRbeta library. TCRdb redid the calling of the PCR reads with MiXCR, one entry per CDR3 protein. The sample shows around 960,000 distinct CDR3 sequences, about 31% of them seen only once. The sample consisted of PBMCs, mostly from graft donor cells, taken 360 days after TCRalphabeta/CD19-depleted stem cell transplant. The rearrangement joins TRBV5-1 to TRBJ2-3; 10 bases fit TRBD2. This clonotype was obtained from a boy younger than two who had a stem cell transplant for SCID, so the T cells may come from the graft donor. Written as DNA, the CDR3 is TGCGCCAGCAGCTTCCTAGCGGGGGTTACCACAGATACGCAGTATTTT. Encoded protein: CASSFLAGVTTDTQYF. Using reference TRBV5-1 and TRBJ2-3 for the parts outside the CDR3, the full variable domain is KAGVTQTPRYLIKTRGQQVTLSCSPISGHRSVSWYQQTPGQGLQFLFEYFSETQRNKGNFPGRFSGRQFSNSRSEMNVSTLELGDSALYLCASSFLAGVTTDTQYFGPGTRLTVL.